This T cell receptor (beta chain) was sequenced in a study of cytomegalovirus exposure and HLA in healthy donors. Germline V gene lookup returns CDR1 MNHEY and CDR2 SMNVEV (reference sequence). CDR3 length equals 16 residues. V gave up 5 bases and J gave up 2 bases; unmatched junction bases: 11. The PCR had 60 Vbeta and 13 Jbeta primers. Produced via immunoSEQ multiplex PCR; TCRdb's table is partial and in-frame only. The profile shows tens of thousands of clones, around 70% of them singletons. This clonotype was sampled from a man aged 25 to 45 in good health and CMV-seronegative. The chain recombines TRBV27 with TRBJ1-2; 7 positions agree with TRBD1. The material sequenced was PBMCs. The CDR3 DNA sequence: TGTGCCAGCAGTGATCAGGGAAGGGGGCAAAACTATGGCTACACCTTC. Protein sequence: CASSDQGRGQNYGYTF.